The rows below give T cell receptor beta chains drawn from one sample of a study of T cells in pancreatic ductal adenocarcinoma. Only in-frame clones appear in the TCRdb table, and some are missing; sequencing was by immunoSEQ multiplex PCR. In the table there are around 100,000 clones, 90% to 95% of which are singletons. The sequenced sample was PBMCs. The receptors shown here come from a human donor with pancreatic ductal adenocarcinoma. Both conserved end residues are part of each CDR3. D genes are given only for firm matches. Clone size is shown for a subset of rows, as once, few, many or a class of expanded clone.

d_gene,v_gene,abundance,j_gene,CDR3nt,CDR3aa
TRBD1,TRBV6-6,once,TRBJ2-7,TGTGCCAGCATGACAGGGGGCTCCTACGAGCAGTACTTC,CASMTGGSYEQYF
NA,TRBV5-1,NA,TRBJ2-1,TGCGCCAGCAGCGACGGACAGCCCTACAATGAGCAGTTCTTC,CASSDGQPYNEQFF
TRBD1,TRBV25-1,NA,TRBJ1-2,TGTGCCAGCAGTGGCACCGGGACAGGCTACTATGGCTACACCTTC,CASSGTGTGYYGYTF
TRBD1,TRBV10-3,NA,TRBJ2-7,TGTGCCATCAGGGGACAGGGAGGGGGGAGTAGCTACGAGCAGTACTTC,CAIRGQGGGSSYEQYF
NA,TRBV9,NA,TRBJ1-5,TGTGCCAGCAGCGTAGGACAGTTTCAGCCCCAGCATTTT,CASSVGQFQPQHF
NA,TRBV7-6,NA,TRBJ2-5,TGTGCCAGCAGCTTAGCATATGGCAGCCAAGAGACCCAGTACTTC,CASSLAYGSQETQYF
TRBD2,TRBV5-1,NA,TRBJ2-2,TGCGCCAGCAGCCGTGGGGCCCAGGGTGGTAGCGGGACTTCCACCGGGGAGCTGTTTTTT,CASSRGAQGGSGTSTGELFF
TRBD2,TRBV6-5,few,TRBJ2-7,TGTGCCAGCAGTTACTCGCGAAGCGGGAGTAACGAGCAGTACTTC,CASSYSRSGSNEQYF
TRBD1,TRBV6-1,NA,TRBJ1-1,TGTGCCAGCAACCTTCTGGGACAGGGAGAAGCTTTCTTT,CASNLLGQGEAFF
NA,TRBV5-4,once,TRBJ2-3,TGTGCCAGCAGCCCAAGAACTAGCACAGATACGCAGTATTTT,CASSPRTSTDTQYF
TRBD2,TRBV28,once,TRBJ2-7,TGTGCCAGCAGTTTGACTAGCGGAAACTCCTACGAGCAGTACTTC,CASSLTSGNSYEQYF
TRBD2,TRBV7-6,NA,TRBJ2-3,TGTGCCAGCAGCTTAGCTAGCGGGGGGATAGTGCAGTATTTT,CASSLASGGIVQYF
NA,TRBV7-9,once,TRBJ1-3,TGTGCCAGCAGCTTAACAGACATCCAGGGAAACACCATATATTTT,CASSLTDIQGNTIYF
NA,TRBV10-3,once,TRBJ1-3,TGTGCCATCAGTGAGGCGACAGGTTCTGGAAACACCATATATTTT,CAISEATGSGNTIYF
TRBD1,TRBV9,NA,TRBJ2-5,TGTGCCAGCAGCGAGGGGGACAGCCTCCTAGAGACCCAGTACTTC,CASSEGDSLLETQYF
TRBD1,TRBV7-2,NA,TRBJ2-7,TGTGCCAGCAGCTTAGAGGACAGGGGTTACGAGCAGTACTTC,CASSLEDRGYEQYF
NA,TRBV9,once,TRBJ2-7,TGTGCCAGCAGCGTAGGAGCCGACTCGGGAGCGGACCCAGCCTACGAGCAGTACTTC,CASSVGADSGADPAYEQYF
TRBD2,TRBV5-1,once,TRBJ2-3,TGCGCCAGCAACCTAGCGGGAGTTAGGACAGATACGCAGTATTTT,CASNLAGVRTDTQYF
NA,TRBV7-9,once,TRBJ2-7,TGTGCCAGCAGCTCCTTGATAGAGTACGAGCAGTACTTC,CASSSLIEYEQYF
NA,TRBV7-9,NA,TRBJ2-3,TGTGCCAGCAGCCTCCGGGATACGCAGTATTTT,CASSLRDTQYF
NA,TRBV30,NA,TRBJ2-2,TGTGCCTGGAGTTTTACCCCAGGGGACCAAACTGACACCGGGGAGCTGTTTTTT,CAWSFTPGDQTDTGELFF
TRBD2,TRBV25-1,NA,TRBJ2-5,TGTGCCAGCAGTGAGGGCGGGGGGAGAGAGACCCAGTACTTC,CASSEGGGRETQYF
NA,TRBV2,NA,TRBJ2-7,TGTGCCAGCAGTCCCGGGACTTCACCGTACGAGCAGTACTTC,CASSPGTSPYEQYF
TRBD1,TRBV5-5,NA,TRBJ1-2,TGTGCCAGCAGCTGGGACAGTTACTATGGCTACACCTTC,CASSWDSYYGYTF
TRBD1,TRBV28,NA,TRBJ1-2,TGTGCCAGCAGGTTGACAGGGAAATATGGCTACACCTTC,CASRLTGKYGYTF
NA,TRBV6-5,NA,TRBJ1-4,TGTGCCAGCAGGATATCGCAGGGAGAAAAACTGTTTTTT,CASRISQGEKLFF
NA,TRBV14,NA,TRBJ2-1,TGTGCCAGCAGCCAAGGGCAGTTCTCCTACAATGAGCAGTTCTTC,CASSQGQFSYNEQFF
NA,TRBV2,NA,TRBJ2-7,TGTGCCAGCAGTGACATGGCAGCCTACGAGCAGTACTTC,CASSDMAAYEQYF
NA,TRBV5-4,NA,TRBJ2-5,TGTGCCAGCAGCTTGGTGGGTAGCGGAACATATCAAGAGACCCAGTACTTC,CASSLVGSGTYQETQYF
TRBD2,TRBV29-1,NA,TRBJ2-5,TGCAGCGTTGGGGAGGGTAGCCAAGAGACCCAGTACTTC,CSVGEGSQETQYF
NA,TRBV25-1,NA,TRBJ2-3,TGTGCCAGCAGTGAAGCGCGGGGGCTTGGCACAGATACGCAGTATTTT,CASSEARGLGTDTQYF
TRBD2,TRBV6-6,NA,TRBJ2-1,TGTGCCAGCAGTTACTTGGCGGGAGGGGGGGATGAGCAGTTCTTC,CASSYLAGGGDEQFF